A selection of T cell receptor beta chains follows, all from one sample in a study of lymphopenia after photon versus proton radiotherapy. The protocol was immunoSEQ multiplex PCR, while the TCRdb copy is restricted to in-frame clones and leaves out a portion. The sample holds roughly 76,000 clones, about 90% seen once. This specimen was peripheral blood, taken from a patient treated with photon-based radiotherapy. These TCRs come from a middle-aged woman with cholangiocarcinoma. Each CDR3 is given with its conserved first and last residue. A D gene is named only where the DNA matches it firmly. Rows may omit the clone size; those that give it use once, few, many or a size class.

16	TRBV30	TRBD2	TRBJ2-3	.	TGTGCCTGGAGTCTAGCGGGGACTGGTAGCACAGATACGCAGTATTTT	CAWSLAGTGSTDTQYF
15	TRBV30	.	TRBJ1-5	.	TGTGCCTGGAGGGGAGGACAGTCTAGCAATCAGCCCCAGCATTTT	CAWRGGQSSNQPQHF
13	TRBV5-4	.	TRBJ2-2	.	TGTGCCAGCAGCTTGGAGGTAACCGGGGAGCTGTTTTTT	CASSLEVTGELFF
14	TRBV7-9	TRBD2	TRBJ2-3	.	TGTGCCAGCAGCTTCCCGGGGGGGCAAGATACGCAGTATTTT	CASSFPGGQDTQYF
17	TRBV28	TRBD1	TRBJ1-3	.	TGTGCCAGCAGTTTGACCCGGACAGGTCGCTCTGGAAACACCATATATTTT	CASSLTRTGRSGNTIYF
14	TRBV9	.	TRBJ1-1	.	TGTGCCAGCACCCCCAGGGTTGGGGGCACTGAAGCTTTCTTT	CASTPRVGGTEAFF
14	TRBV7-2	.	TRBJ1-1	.	TGTGCCAGCAAATCTCCCCGGGCGCACACTGAAGCTTTCTTT	CASKSPRAHTEAFF
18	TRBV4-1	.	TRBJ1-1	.	TGCGCCAGCAGCCAAGATAGAAAGGGCTTCCCGAGGAGCACTGAAGCTTTCTTT	CASSQDRKGFPRSTEAFF
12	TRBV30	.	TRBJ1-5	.	TGTGCCTGGAGTAATGGGGGAAGGCCCCAGCATTTT	CAWSNGGRPQHF
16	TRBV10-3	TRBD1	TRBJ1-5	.	TGTGCCATCAGTGAGACAGAGGACAGGGGGAATCAGCCCCAGCATTTT	CAISETEDRGNQPQHF
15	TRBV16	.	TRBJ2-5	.	TGTGCCAGCAGCCAATCGGGGCGGCCTGGGGAGACCCAGTACTTC	CASSQSGRPGETQYF
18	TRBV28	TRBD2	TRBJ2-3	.	TGTGCCAGCAGTTTACCGGGACTAGCGGGGGGCCGGGCAGATACGCAGTATTTT	CASSLPGLAGGRADTQYF
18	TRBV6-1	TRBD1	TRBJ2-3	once	TGTGCCAGCAGTGATTCCCCCGCAGGGGGCTTTGGCACAGATACGCAGTATTTT	CASSDSPAGGFGTDTQYF
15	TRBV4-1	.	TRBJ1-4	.	TGCGCCAGCAGCCAAATCGGGAGGTTTAATGAAAAACTGTTTTTT	CASSQIGRFNEKLFF
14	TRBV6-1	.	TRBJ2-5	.	TGTGCCAGCAGTGAAGGGAGGGGGGAAAAGACCCAGTACTTC	CASSEGRGEKTQYF
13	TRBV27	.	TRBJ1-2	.	TGTGCCACCCGCTCGGACAGACGCTATGGCTACACCTTC	CATRSDRRYGYTF
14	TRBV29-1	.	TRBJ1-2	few	TGCAGCGTTGAAGAAATGGAGGTTCGGAGTGGCTACACCTTC	CSVEEMEVRSGYTF
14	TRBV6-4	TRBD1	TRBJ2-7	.	TGTGCCAGCAGTTCTACAGGGGGGTTCTACGAGCAGTACTTC	CASSSTGGFYEQYF
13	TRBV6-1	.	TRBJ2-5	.	TGTGCCAGCAGTGACTTATTCCAAGAGACCCAGTACTTC	CASSDLFQETQYF
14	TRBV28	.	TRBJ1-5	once	TGTGCCAGCAGTTTACGACTATACAATCAGCCCCAGCATTTT	CASSLRLYNQPQHF
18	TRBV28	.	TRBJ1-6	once	TGTGCCAGCAGCCCCTTGGGACCTATCCCTAATTTAAGGTCACCCCTCCACTTT	CASSPLGPIPNLRSPLHF
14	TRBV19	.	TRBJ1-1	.	TGTGCCAGTAGTTCCAGGACGGGTAACACTGAAGCTTTCTTT	CASSSRTGNTEAFF
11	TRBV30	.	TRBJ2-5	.	TGTGCCTGGAGTGGGGAAGAGACCCAGTACTTC	CAWSGEETQYF
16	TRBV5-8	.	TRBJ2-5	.	TGTGCCAGCAGCAACCACAGAGGGGCCTTCCAAGAGACCCAGTACTTC	CASSNHRGAFQETQYF
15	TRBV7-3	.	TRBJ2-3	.	TGTGCCAGCAGCCCCTCACCCGGAAACACAGATACGCAGTATTTT	CASSPSPGNTDTQYF
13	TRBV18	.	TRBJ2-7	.	TGTGCCAGCTCACCACGGCGGGCCTACGAGCAGTACTTC	CASSPRRAYEQYF
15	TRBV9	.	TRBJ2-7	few	TGTGCCAGCAGCGTAGAGGGCGGATCCTCCTACGAGCAGTACTTC	CASSVEGGSSYEQYF
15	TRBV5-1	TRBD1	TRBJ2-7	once	TGCGCCAGCAGCTTGGCGGGACAGGAAACCTACGAGCAGTACTTC	CASSLAGQETYEQYF
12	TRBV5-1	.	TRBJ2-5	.	TGCGCCAGCAGCCCGCTGGGGGAGACCCAGTACTTC	CASSPLGETQYF
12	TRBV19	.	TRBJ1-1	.	TGTGCCAGTAGTATAGGGGGGCATGAAGCTTTCTTT	CASSIGGHEAFF
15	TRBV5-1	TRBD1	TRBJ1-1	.	TGCGCCAGCAGCTTGGGGGACAGATTGAACACTGAAGCTTTCTTT	CASSLGDRLNTEAFF
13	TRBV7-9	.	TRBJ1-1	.	TGTGCCAGCAGCTTAGAGGTAAACACTGAAGCTTTCTTT	CASSLEVNTEAFF
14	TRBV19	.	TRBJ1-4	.	TGTGCCAGTAGTTTACAGGGAGGGAAGGAAAAACTGTTTTTT	CASSLQGGKEKLFF
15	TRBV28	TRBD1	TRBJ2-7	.	TGTGCCAGCAACACACGACAGGGCGTCCTCCGGGAGCAGTACTTC	CASNTRQGVLREQYF
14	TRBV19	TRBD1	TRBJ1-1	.	TGTGCCAGTAAAGCGTCGGGACAGGGGTCGGAAGCTTTCTTT	CASKASGQGSEAFF
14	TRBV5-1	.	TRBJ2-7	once	TGCGCCAGCAGCCCTGACAGTTCTCTGGCGCGTCAGTACTTC	CASSPDSSLARQYF
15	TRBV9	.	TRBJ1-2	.	TGTGCCAGCAGCCCGTACTTTCAGGATATCTATGGCTACACCTTC	CASSPYFQDIYGYTF
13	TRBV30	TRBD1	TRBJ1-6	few	TGTGCCGTTAGGGACAGCTATAATTCACCCCTCCACTTT	CAVRDSYNSPLHF
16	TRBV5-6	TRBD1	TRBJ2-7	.	TGTGCCAGCAGCTCTGGCAGGACAGGGGGCTCCTACGAGCAGTACTTC	CASSSGRTGGSYEQYF
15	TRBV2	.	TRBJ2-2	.	TGTGCCAGCAGTGTAACTAGCTGGAACACCGGGGAGCTGTTTTTT	CASSVTSWNTGELFF
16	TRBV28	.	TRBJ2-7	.	TGTGCCAGCAGATACAAACAGGGACGGACACCCTACGAGCAGTACTTC	CASRYKQGRTPYEQYF
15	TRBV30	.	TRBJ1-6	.	TGTGCCTGGGGAGGACGGCGCGGTAATAATTCACCCCTCCACTTT	CAWGGRRGNNSPLHF
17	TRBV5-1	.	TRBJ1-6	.	TGCGCCAGCAGCCCGTTACCAGGGACCTCAGGGATTTCACCCCTCCACTTT	CASSPLPGTSGISPLHF
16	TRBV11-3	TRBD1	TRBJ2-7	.	TGTGCCAGCAGCCAAACACCCGGGACAGGACCGCCCGAGCAGTACTTC	CASSQTPGTGPPEQYF
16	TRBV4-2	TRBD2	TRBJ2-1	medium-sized	TGTGCCAGCAGCCAAGAGTGGTCTAGCGGACACAATGAGCAGTTCTTC	CASSQEWSSGHNEQFF
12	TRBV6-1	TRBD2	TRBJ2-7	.	TGTGCCAGCCTTGGGGGGGATTTGGAGCAGTACTTC	CASLGGDLEQYF
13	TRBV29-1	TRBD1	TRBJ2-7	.	TGCAGCGCCCGAGGGGGCGGACACTACGAGCAGTACTTC	CSARGGGHYEQYF
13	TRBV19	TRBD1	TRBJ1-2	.	TGTGCCATAAGACAGGGGGCGAGCTATGGCTACACCTTC	CAIRQGASYGYTF
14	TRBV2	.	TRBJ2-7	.	TGTGCCAGCAAGCCGGACCCCTCGATCTACGAGCAGTACTTC	CASKPDPSIYEQYF
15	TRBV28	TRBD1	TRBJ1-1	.	TGTGCCAGCAGTTCCGGACAGGGGTTGGAAACTGAAGCTTTCTTT	CASSSGQGLETEAFF
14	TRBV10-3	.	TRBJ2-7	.	TGTGCCATCAGTGAGTCGCGGGGGCAAGGCGAGCAGTACTTC	CAISESRGQGEQYF
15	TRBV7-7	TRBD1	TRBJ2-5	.	TGTGCTAGCAGCTTTTCAACAGGGGATCAAGAGACCCAGTACTTC	CASSFSTGDQETQYF
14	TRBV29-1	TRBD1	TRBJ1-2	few	TGCAGCGTCGCCGGGACAGGGGGCATCTATGGCTACACCTTC	CSVAGTGGIYGYTF
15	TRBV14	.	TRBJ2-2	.	TGTGCCAGCAGCCTCAGGACCGGTAACACCGGGGAGCTGTTTTTT	CASSLRTGNTGELFF
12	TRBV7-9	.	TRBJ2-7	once	TGTGCCAGCAGCCCAGCGGCGGGCCGAACCTTCTTC	CASSPAAGRTFF